This T cell receptor (beta chain) was recorded in a study of T cell changes during pregnancy in multiple sclerosis. Measured with immunoSEQ multiplex PCR; TCRdb has only the in-frame clones, and not every one. Found here are 60,000 to 75,000 clones, about nine tenths of them singletons; the top ten hold under 2%. V shed 4 bases and J 3 bases; nucleotides not matched to a gene: 6. Germline V lookup: CDR1 SGHTA, CDR2 FQGNSA. The CDR3 is made up of 17 amino acids. The receptor comes from a female donor with multiple sclerosis, enrolled in a pregnancy study. The source was peripheral blood, collected in the second trimester of pregnancy. This rearrangement joins TRBV7-2 to TRBJ2-3, with 14 nucleotides matching TRBD2. The CDR3 bases are TGTGCCAGCAGCTCTCGACTAGCGGGGGGGCCTACAGATACGCAGTATTTT. Translated: CASSSRLAGGPTDTQYF.